This entry lists 13 T cell receptor beta chains sequenced from one sample in a study of blood T cell repertoires in COVID-19. The table came from immunoSEQ multiplex PCR; TCRdb's copy has only in-frame clones and leaves some out. The sample lists approximately 140,000 clones; roughly 84% were seen once. Sequencing input: peripheral blood. These receptor sequences come from a man aged 55 to 70 with acute or convalescent COVID-19.

The gene calls are TRBV3-1 (or the pseudogene TRBV3-2) and TRBJ2-7; the match to TRBD1 covers 8 bases. The CDR3 has 15 residues. Germline CDR1 reads LGHDT; CDR2 reads YNNKEL (reference sequence). After removal of 3 bases from V and 2 bases from J, the junction contained 6 bases not matched to a gene. The CDR3 loop is CASSHGQGITYEQYF. In nucleotides, the CDR3 is TGTGCCAGCAGCCACGGACAGGGAATTACCTACGAGCAGTACTTC.

The chain links TRBV6-1 to TRBJ1-3; D call uncertain. V gave up 0 bases and J gave up 4 bases, with 10 bases separating them. This CDR3 has 15 amino acids. CDR1 and CDR2 from the germline V gene are MNHNS and SASEGT. The CDR3 coding sequence is TGTGCCAGCAGTGAAGCTCCCCCAGCGGGAAACACCATATATTTT. Translation gives CASSEAPPAGNTIYF.

This chain links TRBV3-1 (or the pseudogene TRBV3-2) with TRBJ2-2; 13 bases agree with TRBD2. Germline trimming cut 4 bases from V and 3 bases from J; bases unmatched to any gene: 8. Germline V gene data show CDR1 as LGHDT and CDR2 as YNNKEL (reference sequence). The CDR3 contains 18 residues. CDR3 residues: CASSPGTSGVYDTGELFF. In DNA, the CDR3 is TGTGCCAGCAGCCCCGGGACTAGCGGGGTATATGACACCGGGGAGCTGTTTTTT.

The V call is TRBV25-1, the J call TRBJ1-5; possible D gene TRBD1, 5 bases. Trimming cost V 2 bases and J 6 bases, with 14 bases left between them. The V gene's germline CDR1 is MGHDK and CDR2 SYGVNS. There are 15 residues in the CDR3. CDR3 nucleotide sequence: TGTGCCAGCAGTGAAGATTCAGGGTGGGGTCAGCCCCAGCATTTT. Its protein product is CASSEDSGWGQPQHF.

The rearrangement joins TRBV29-1 to TRBJ1-2; no clear D gene. Germline-derived CDR1 and CDR2 are SQVTM and ANQGSEA. Trimming removed 3 bases from V and 7 bases from J, with 15 bases in between. This CDR3 is 13 amino acids long. The CDR3 DNA follows: TGCAGCGTTGACATCGACACGGTTAGTGGCTACACCTTC. This translates into CSVDIDTVSGYTF.

CDR3 in DNA: TGTGCCAGCTCACCCCTCAGTAGGGGAAACAGGTACCAAGAGACCCAGTACTTC. Its translation is CASSPLSRGNRYQETQYF. The chain carries TRBV18 and TRBJ2-5, with D perhaps TRBD1 (5 bases). The germline V gene has CDR1 KGHSH and CDR2 LQKENI. The germline V and J ends were trimmed by 3 bases and 0 bases, with 20 bases remaining between them. The CDR3 is 18 amino acids.

The CDR3 loop is CASSLSPQVTDTQYF. The CDR3 bases are TGTGCCAGCTCATTATCTCCTCAGGTGACAGATACGCAGTATTTT. The rearrangement uses TRBV18 and TRBJ2-3; D is uncertain. Germline values: CDR1 KGHSH, CDR2 LQKENI. With 5 bases removed from V and 3 bases from J, the gap between germline ends came to 15 bases. The CDR3 length is 15 residues.

The V call is TRBV10-3, the J call TRBJ1-2, with D possibly TRBD1 on 5 matching bases. Trimming pared 2 bases from V and 4 bases from J, leaving 8 bases between. Germline-derived CDR1 and CDR2 are ENHRY and SYGVKD. This CDR3 region has 13 residues. CDR3 protein: CAISEAGSYGYTF. Written as DNA, the CDR3 is TGTGCCATCAGTGAGGCAGGGTCCTATGGCTACACCTTC.

The rearrangement links TRBV19 to TRBJ2-6, with D hard to call. The CDR3 sequence is 13 residues long. V dropped 8 bases and J dropped 0 bases, with 5 bases sitting between them. CDR1 and CDR2 (germline): LNHDA, SQIVND (reference sequence). The CDR3 region has the DNA TGTGCCAGTCTCCTCTCTGGGGCCAACGTCCTGACTTTC. Amino acids: CASLLSGANVLTF.

The V call is TRBV30, the J call TRBJ1-1, with TRBD1 as a possible D gene (5 bases). The V end was cut by 2 bases, the J end by 5 bases, with 12 bases between. The germline gives CDR1 GTSNPN, CDR2 SVGIG (reference sequence). The CDR3 spans 13 residues. CDR3 protein: CAWSITQGTEAFF. The CDR3 bases are TGTGCCTGGAGTATTACGCAGGGAACTGAAGCTTTCTTT.

This clone was counted once. This sequence joins TRBV30 and TRBJ2-1; tentatively, D is TRBD2 (5 bases). Germline CDR1 reads GTSNPN; CDR2 reads SVGIG (reference sequence). V was trimmed by 0 bases and J by 4 bases, leaving 13 bases between them. The CDR3 loop spans 15 amino acids. Here the CDR3 reads CAWSVMGRVYNEQFF. In DNA, the CDR3 is TGTGCCTGGAGTGTTATGGGGAGAGTGTACAATGAGCAGTTCTTC. Based on the CDR3 plus reference TRBV30 and TRBJ2-1, the full variable domain is SQTIHQWPATLVQPVGSPLSLECTVEGTSNPNLYWYRQAAGRGLQLLFYSVGIGQISSEVPQNLSASRPQDRQFILSSKKLLLSDSGFYLCAWSVMGRVYNEQFFGPGTRLTVL.

This clone was seen more than once but under ten times. The chain links TRBV9 to TRBJ2-7, with D perhaps matching TRBD2 (7 bases). V was pared by 0 bases and J by 3 bases, with 10 bases between. Germline V gives CDR1 SGDLS, CDR2 YYNGEE. The CDR3 totals 14 residues. The CDR3 sequence: CASSVGGGDYEQYF. The CDR3 region has the DNA TGTGCCAGCAGCGTAGGAGGGGGGGACTACGAGCAGTACTTC.

The rearrangement links TRBV4-1 to TRBJ1-1; the D gene is possibly TRBD1 (6 bases). Deletions cut 1 base from V and 8 bases from J, with 14 bases between. Germline CDR1 reads MGHRA; CDR2 reads YSYEKL. This CDR3 is built from 14 residues. CDR3 in DNA: TGCGCCAGCAGCCAAGGTCGCACAGGGACGGAAGCTTTCTTT. Translating it yields CASSQGRTGTEAFF.